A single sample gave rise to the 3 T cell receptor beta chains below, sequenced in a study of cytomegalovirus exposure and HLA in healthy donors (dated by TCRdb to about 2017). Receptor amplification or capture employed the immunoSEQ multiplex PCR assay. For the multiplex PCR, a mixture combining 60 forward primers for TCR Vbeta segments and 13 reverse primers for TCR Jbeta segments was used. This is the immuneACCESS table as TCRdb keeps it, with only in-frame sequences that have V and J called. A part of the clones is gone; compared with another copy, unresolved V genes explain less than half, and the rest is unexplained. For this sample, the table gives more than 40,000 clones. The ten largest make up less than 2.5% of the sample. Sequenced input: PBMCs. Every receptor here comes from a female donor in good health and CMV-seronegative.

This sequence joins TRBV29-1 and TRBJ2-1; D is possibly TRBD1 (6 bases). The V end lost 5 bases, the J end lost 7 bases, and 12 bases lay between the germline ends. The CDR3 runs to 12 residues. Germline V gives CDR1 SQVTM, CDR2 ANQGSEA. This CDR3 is CSVHPGVNEQFF. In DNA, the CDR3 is TGCAGCGTTCACCCAGGGGTGAATGAGCAGTTCTTC.

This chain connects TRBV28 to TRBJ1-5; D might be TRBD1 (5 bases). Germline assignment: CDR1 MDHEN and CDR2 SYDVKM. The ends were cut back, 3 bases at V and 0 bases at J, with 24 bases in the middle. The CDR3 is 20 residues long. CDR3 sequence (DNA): TGTGCCAGCAGTTTGATTCCAGGGTCCAAAAAAGTGTATAGCAATCAGCCCCAGCATTTT. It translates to CASSLIPGSKKVYSNQPQHF.

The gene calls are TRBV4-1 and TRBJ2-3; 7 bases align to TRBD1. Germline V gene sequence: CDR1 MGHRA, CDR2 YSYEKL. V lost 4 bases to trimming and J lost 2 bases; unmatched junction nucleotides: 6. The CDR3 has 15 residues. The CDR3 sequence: CASSLRDSYTDTQYF. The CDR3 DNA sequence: TGCGCCAGCAGCCTAAGGGACAGCTACACAGATACGCAGTATTTT.